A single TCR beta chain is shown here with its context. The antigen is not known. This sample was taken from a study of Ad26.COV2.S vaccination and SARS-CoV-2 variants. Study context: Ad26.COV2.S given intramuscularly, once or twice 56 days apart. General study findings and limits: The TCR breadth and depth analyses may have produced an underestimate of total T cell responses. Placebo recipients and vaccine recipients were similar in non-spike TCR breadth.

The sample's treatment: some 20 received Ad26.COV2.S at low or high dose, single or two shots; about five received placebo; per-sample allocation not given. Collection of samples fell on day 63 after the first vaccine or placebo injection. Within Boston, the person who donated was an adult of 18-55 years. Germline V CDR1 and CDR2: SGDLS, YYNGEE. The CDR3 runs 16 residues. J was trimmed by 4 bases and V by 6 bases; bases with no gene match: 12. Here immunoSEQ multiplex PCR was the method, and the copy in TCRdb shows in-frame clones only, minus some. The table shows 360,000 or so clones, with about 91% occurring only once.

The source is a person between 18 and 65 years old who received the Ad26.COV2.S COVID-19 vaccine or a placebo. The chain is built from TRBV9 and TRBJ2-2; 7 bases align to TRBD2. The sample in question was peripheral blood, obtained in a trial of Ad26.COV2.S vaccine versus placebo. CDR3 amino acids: CASTQGRVGGTGELFF. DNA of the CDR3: TGTGCCAGCACCCAAGGGAGGGTCGGGGGCACCGGGGAGCTGTTTTTT.